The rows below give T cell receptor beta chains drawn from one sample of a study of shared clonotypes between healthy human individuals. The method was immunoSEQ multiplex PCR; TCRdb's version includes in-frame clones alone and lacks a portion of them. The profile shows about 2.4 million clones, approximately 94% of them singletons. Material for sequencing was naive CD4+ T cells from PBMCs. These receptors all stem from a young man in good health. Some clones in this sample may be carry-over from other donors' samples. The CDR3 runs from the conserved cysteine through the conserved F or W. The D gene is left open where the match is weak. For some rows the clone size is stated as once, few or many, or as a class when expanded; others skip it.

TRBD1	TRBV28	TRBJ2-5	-	CASRSPGQKETQYF	TGTGCCAGCAGGTCGCCGGGACAGAAAGAGACCCAGTACTTC
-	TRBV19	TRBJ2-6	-	CASSLGPSGANVLTF	TGTGCCAGTAGTTTAGGGCCCTCTGGGGCCAACGTCCTGACTTTC
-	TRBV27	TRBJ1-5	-	CASSFSGQPQHF	TGTGCCAGCAGTTTTAGTGGTCAGCCCCAGCATTTT
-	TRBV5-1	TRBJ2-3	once	CASSQQGPLADTQYF	TGCGCCAGCAGCCAGCAGGGGCCTCTGGCAGATACGCAGTATTTT
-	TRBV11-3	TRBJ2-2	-	CAPASSRGINTGELFF	TGTGCCCCAGCTTCATCAAGGGGAATAAACACCGGGGAGCTGTTTTTT
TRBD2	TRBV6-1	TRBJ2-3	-	CATTAGTSGWGGYF	TGTGCCACCACGGCAGGGACTAGCGGGTGGGGCGGGTATTTT
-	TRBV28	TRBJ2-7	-	CASRGGGRHEQYF	TGTGCCAGCAGGGGAGGGGGGAGGCACGAGCAGTACTTC
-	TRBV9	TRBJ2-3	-	CASSVVEGRATDTQYF	TGTGCCAGCAGCGTAGTTGAGGGCCGGGCCACAGATACGCAGTATTTT
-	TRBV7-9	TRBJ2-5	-	CASSLPSRSETQYF	TGTGCCAGCAGCTTACCTAGCAGGAGCGAGACCCAGTACTTC
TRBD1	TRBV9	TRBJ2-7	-	CASSVTQTGGLLEQYF	TGTGCCAGCAGCGTAACCCAGACAGGGGGTTTACTCGAGCAGTACTTC
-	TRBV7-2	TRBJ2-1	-	CASSLPTGTLYNEQFF	TGTGCCAGCAGCTTGCCGACCGGGACACTATACAATGAGCAGTTCTTC
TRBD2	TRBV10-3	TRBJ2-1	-	CAISEQTSGYNEQFF	TGTGCCATCAGTGAACAGACTAGCGGGTACAATGAGCAGTTCTTC
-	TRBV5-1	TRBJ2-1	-	CASSSGTRYNEQFF	TGCGCCAGCAGCTCCGGGACTCGCTACAATGAGCAGTTCTTC
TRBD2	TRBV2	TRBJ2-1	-	CASSEYAGADYNEQFF	TGTGCCAGCAGTGAATACGCGGGAGCCGACTACAATGAGCAGTTCTTC
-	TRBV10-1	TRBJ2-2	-	CASSEVRAVTNTGELFF	TGCGCCAGCAGTGAGGTCAGAGCGGTAACGAACACCGGGGAGCTGTTTTTT
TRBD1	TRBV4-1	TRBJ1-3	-	CASSQDGPNRGRGNTIYF	TGCGCCAGCAGCCAAGACGGTCCGAACAGGGGTCGTGGAAACACCATATATTTT
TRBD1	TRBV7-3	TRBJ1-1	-	CASSLTGTENTEAFF	TGTGCCAGCAGCTTAACCGGGACAGAGAACACTGAAGCTTTCTTT
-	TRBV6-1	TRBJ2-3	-	CATDTGHKTDTQYF	TGTGCCACGGACACGGGACATAAGACAGATACGCAGTATTTT
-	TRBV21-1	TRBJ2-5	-	CASSSLETQYF	TGTGCCAGCAGCTCCCTTGAGACCCAGTACTTC
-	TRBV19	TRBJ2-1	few	CASSIAGAVNEQFF	TGTGCCAGTAGTATAGCGGGAGCGGTCAATGAGCAGTTCTTC
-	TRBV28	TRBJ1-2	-	CASSGEGRHYGYTF	TGTGCCAGCAGTGGCGAAGGGCGTCATTATGGCTACACCTTC
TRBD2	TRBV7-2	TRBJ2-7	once	CASSPGGALYEQYF	TGTGCCAGCAGCCCCGGGGGGGCCCTCTACGAGCAGTACTTC
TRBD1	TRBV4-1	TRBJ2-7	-	CASSQRDRGYEQYF	TGCGCCAGCAGCCAGAGGGACAGGGGCTACGAGCAGTACTTC
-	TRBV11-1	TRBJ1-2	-	CASSLRQGNYGYTF	TGTGCCAGCAGCTTACGTCAGGGTAACTATGGCTACACCTTC
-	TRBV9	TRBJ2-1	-	CASSPRTAYNEQFF	TGTGCCAGCAGCCCCCGGACAGCCTACAATGAGCAGTTCTTC
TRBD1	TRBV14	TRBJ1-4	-	CASSQDWGTVNEKLFF	TGTGCCAGCAGCCAAGATTGGGGGACAGTTAATGAAAAACTGTTTTTT
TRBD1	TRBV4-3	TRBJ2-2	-	CASSPGTANTGELFF	TGCGCCAGCAGTCCCGGGACAGCGAACACCGGGGAGCTGTTTTTT
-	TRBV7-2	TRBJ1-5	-	CASSPGRRESGNQPQHF	TGTGCCAGCAGCCCGGGACGGAGGGAATCGGGCAATCAGCCCCAGCATTTT
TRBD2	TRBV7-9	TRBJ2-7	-	CASSQPGLVVEQYF	TGTGCCAGCAGCCAACCGGGACTAGTGGTCGAGCAGTACTTC
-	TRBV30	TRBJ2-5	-	CAWSVQVWETQYF	TGTGCCTGGAGTGTACAAGTATGGGAGACCCAGTACTTC
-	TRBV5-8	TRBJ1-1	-	CASTLRYPDTEAFF	TGTGCCAGCACCTTGAGGTACCCGGACACTGAAGCTTTCTTT
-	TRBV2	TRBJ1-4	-	CASSVSGSYEKLFF	TGTGCCAGCAGTGTATCAGGGTCGTATGAAAAACTGTTTTTT
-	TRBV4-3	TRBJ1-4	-	CASSQGVARGKLFF	TGCGCCAGCAGCCAGGGTGTGGCCCGGGGAAAACTGTTTTTT
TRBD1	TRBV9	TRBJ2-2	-	CASSVDRANTGELFF	TGTGCCAGCAGCGTCGACAGGGCGAACACCGGGGAGCTGTTTTTT
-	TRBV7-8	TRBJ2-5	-	CASSPVVAPQETQYF	TGTGCCAGCAGCCCAGTGGTGGCCCCCCAAGAGACCCAGTACTTC
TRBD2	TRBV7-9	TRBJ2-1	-	CASRPGTSGADEQFF	TGTGCCAGCAGACCAGGGACTAGCGGGGCCGATGAGCAGTTCTTC
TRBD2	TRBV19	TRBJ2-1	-	CASSMGGSYNEQFF	TGTGCCAGTAGTATGGGGGGGTCCTACAATGAGCAGTTCTTC
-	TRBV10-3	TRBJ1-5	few	CAIAMIQDQPQHF	TGTGCCATCGCTATGATTCAAGATCAGCCCCAGCATTTT
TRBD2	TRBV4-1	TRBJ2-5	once	CASSRMTSASETQYF	TGCGCCAGCAGCCGGATGACTAGCGCCAGTGAGACCCAGTACTTC
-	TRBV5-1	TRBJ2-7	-	CASSSAAVLREQYF	TGCGCCAGCAGCTCCGCGGCGGTATTGCGCGAGCAGTACTTC